These T cell receptor beta chains were read from a single sample in a study of T cell repertoires in aging, cancer and after chemotherapy. Each CDR3 protein is one row after TCRdb ran MiXCR on the multiplex PCR reads. The sample has approximately 8,000 distinct CDR3 sequences; less than 40% are singletons. The sample consisted of blood. The receptors derive from a human donor in good health. CDR3s leave out the opening cysteine and the closing phenylalanine or tryptophan. A D gene is named only where the DNA matches it firmly. Size is stated for part of the rows, as once, few or many counts, or as a class when the clone is expanded.

J gene | D gene | clone size | V gene | CDR3 protein
TRBJ1-4 | . | . | TRBV18 | ASSPRGGIGEKLF
TRBJ2-2 | . | . | TRBV7-2 | ASSRVGLEGAGELF
TRBJ1-2 | . | . | TRBV5-5 | ASSLIGGYT
TRBJ2-7 | . | . | TRBV6-5 | ASSYTTRYPYEQY
TRBJ2-7 | . | . | TRBV10-3 | AISLGLNYEQY
TRBJ2-2 | TRBD2 | medium-sized | TRBV5-4 | ASTLGSGRTTGELF
TRBJ2-5 | TRBD1 | . | TRBV6-1 | ASSAGTGEYETQY
TRBJ2-1 | TRBD2 | few | TRBV6-2/TRBV6-3 | ASSYSKHAGTSGTHGF
TRBJ2-2 | . | medium-sized | TRBV19 | ASRRTGTGELF
TRBJ1-2 | . | . | TRBV5-5 | ASTLGHYRYGYT
TRBJ1-1 | . | once | TRBV19 | ASSIGNTEAF
TRBJ2-1 | . | medium-sized | TRBV19 | ASSIGLDNEQF
TRBJ2-1 | TRBD2 | few | TRBV6-1 | ASSEGAGSYNEQF
TRBJ2-1 | TRBD2 | medium-sized | TRBV19 | ASSIASGGYNEQF
TRBJ2-6 | TRBD1 | . | TRBV5-4 | ASSDTGTGISGANVLT
TRBJ2-7 | TRBD1 | medium-sized | TRBV6-5 | ASRRGQGTYEQY
TRBJ2-7 | . | few | TRBV7-2 | ASSLVTGLEQY
TRBJ2-2 | TRBD2 | medium-sized | TRBV27 | ASARVAGVGTGELF
TRBJ2-3 | . | few | TRBV18 | ASSRGMTSTDTQY
TRBJ1-1 | . | . | TRBV6-2/TRBV6-3 | ASSYVMNTEAF
TRBJ2-1 | TRBD2 | . | TRBV6-5 | ASSPGGTNNKQF
TRBJ2-5 | TRBD2 | . | TRBV18 | ASSPPNSGGQETQY
TRBJ2-3 | . | . | TRBV19 | ASSIEWALTDTQY
TRBJ1-6 | TRBD1 | . | TRBV10-3 | AISGDRVDSPLH
TRBJ1-5 | . | . | TRBV6-2/TRBV6-3 | ASSPLGQFNQPQH
TRBJ2-3 | . | medium-sized | TRBV12-3/TRBV12-4 | ASSLLGFASTDTQY
TRBJ2-5 | . | medium-sized | TRBV29-1 | SVEPSRREAQY
TRBJ2-5 | . | . | TRBV6-1 | ASSIGRGNQETQY
TRBJ2-5 | TRBD2 | . | TRBV6-2/TRBV6-3 | ASRSGTSSETQY
TRBJ1-3 | TRBD1 | . | TRBV19 | ASSIAGTGGSYGNTIY
TRBJ2-2 | TRBD2 | . | TRBV29-1 | SVGGTSGKYTGELF
TRBJ2-1 | TRBD1 | medium-sized | TRBV19 | ASSMGMDRYSYNEQF
TRBJ2-1 | . | medium-sized | TRBV19 | ASSRSNEQF
TRBJ2-2 | TRBD1 | . | TRBV6-5 | ASSYVQGSRELF
TRBJ1-5 | . | . | TRBV29-1 | SARTVGFNQPQH
TRBJ2-5 | TRBD2 | large | TRBV29-1 | SVEGTSVETQY
TRBJ1-6 | TRBD1 | . | TRBV5-4 | ASSFDRGYRTYNSPLH